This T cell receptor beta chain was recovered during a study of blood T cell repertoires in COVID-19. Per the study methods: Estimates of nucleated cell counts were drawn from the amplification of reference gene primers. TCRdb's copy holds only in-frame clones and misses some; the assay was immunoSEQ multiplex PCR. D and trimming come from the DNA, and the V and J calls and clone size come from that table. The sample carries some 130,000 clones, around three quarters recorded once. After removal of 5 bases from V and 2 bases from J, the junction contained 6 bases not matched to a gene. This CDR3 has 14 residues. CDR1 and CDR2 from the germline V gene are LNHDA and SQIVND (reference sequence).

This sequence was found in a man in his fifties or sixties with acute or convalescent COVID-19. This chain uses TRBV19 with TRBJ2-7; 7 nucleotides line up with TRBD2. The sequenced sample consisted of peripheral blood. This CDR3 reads CASSPLLAAYEQYF. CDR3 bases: TGTGCCAGTAGTCCCCTGCTAGCGGCCTACGAGCAGTACTTC.